Below are 9 T cell receptor beta chains sequenced from a single sample in a study of T cell responses to AZD1222 COVID-19 vaccine. Generated by immunoSEQ multiplex PCR, the TCRdb table keeps only in-frame clones and is missing some. The table has around 160,000 clones, approximately 90% seen once; the top ten hold around 5.2%. The sample in question was peripheral blood, obtained on day 0 of AZD1222 vaccination. These receptors were taken from an adult in good health.

This clone was counted between two and nine times. The chain is built from TRBV5-5 and TRBJ1-3, with unresolved D. The CDR3 length is 15 residues. Trimming stripped 4 bases from V and 2 bases from J, with 13 bases between. Germline V CDR1 and CDR2: SGHKS, YYEKEE (reference sequence). This chain's CDR3 is CASSPAVATGNTIYF. The CDR3 DNA reads TGTGCCAGCAGCCCCGCGGTCGCCACTGGAAACACCATATATTTT. Full variable domain (remainder filled in from reference TRBV5-5 and TRBJ1-3): DAGVTQSPTHLIKTRGQQVTLRCSPISGHKSVSWYQQVLGQGPQFIFQYYEKEERGRGNFPDRFSARQFPNYSSELNVNALLLGDSALYLCASSPAVATGNTIYFGEGSWLTVV.

This rearrangement joins TRBV24-1 to TRBJ2-3; TRBD1 agrees at 12 bases. CDR1 is KGHDR and CDR2 is SFDVKD in the germline V gene. The CDR3 sequence is 16 residues long. V shed 6 bases, J shed 7 bases, and the junction held 10 bases outside the gene matches. The CDR3 DNA reads TGTGCCACCAGTTGGTCCGGGACAGGGGGCCTATATACGCAGTATTTT. This sequence encodes CATSWSGTGGLYTQYF.

The V and J genes are TRBV20-1 and TRBJ2-3; D call uncertain. Germline V gene data show CDR1 as DFQATT and CDR2 as SNEGSKA (reference sequence). CDR3 length: 9 residues. CDR3 sequence reads: CSATDTQYF. The CDR3 DNA reads as TGCAGCGCCACAGATACGCAGTATTTT.

The chain is built from TRBV7-2 and TRBJ2-7; perhaps TRBD2 as D (6 bases). The germline gives CDR1 SGHTA, CDR2 FQGNSA. V was shortened by 6 bases and J by 4 bases, with 19 bases between the two germline ends. The CDR3 has 15 residues. The CDR3 here is CASRQASEHSYEQYF. CDR3 coding DNA: TGTGCCAGCAGGCAAGCTAGCGAACACAGTTACGAGCAGTACTTC.

The J gene is TRBJ2-7, the V gene TRBV5-8; 10 bases align to TRBD1. The V and J ends lost 4 bases and 7 bases, in that order; junction bases with no gene match: 8. Germline V lookup: CDR1 SGHTS, CDR2 YDEGEE. The CDR3 covers 14 residues. CDR3 sequence reads: CASSPGQGVSEQYF. The CDR3, as DNA: TGTGCCAGCAGCCCTGGACAGGGGGTCTCGGAGCAGTACTTC.

CDR3 protein: CATSARVGGPQHF. The DNA for the CDR3 is TGTGCCACCAGTGCTCGGGTTGGGGGGCCCCAGCATTTT. The chain uses TRBV24-1 and TRBJ1-5; D might be TRBD1 (5 bases). Germline loops: CDR1 KGHDR, CDR2 SFDVKD. The CDR3 sequence is 13 residues long. V lost 5 bases and J lost 9, with 13 bases in between.

The J gene is TRBJ1-1, the V gene TRBV7-6; D is possibly TRBD1 (5 bases). Trimming took off 1 base at V and 2 bases at J, with 11 bases between the two ends. Germline V lookup: CDR1 SGHVS, CDR2 FNYEAQ. CDR3 size: 15 residues. CDR3 DNA sequence: TGTGCCAGCAGCTTAGAGTGGGGGGGTAACACTGAAGCTTTCTTT. Translating gives CASSLEWGGNTEAFF.

Regarding this clone: The sample contains more than one DNA sequence encoding this CDR3. The chain employs TRBV18 and TRBJ1-1, with a weak D call TRBD1 (5 bases). This CDR3 spans 13 amino acids. Per the germline V gene, CDR1 is KGHSH and CDR2 is LQKENI. The V end lost 6 bases, the J end lost 0 bases, and 8 bases lay between the germline ends. CDR3 protein: CASSGGMNTEAFF. DNA of the CDR3: TGTGCCAGCTCGGGGGGTATGAACACTGAAGCTTTCTTT.

This clone appeared once. The chain uses TRBV7-9 and TRBJ2-5; possible D gene TRBD1, 5 bases. The germline gives CDR1 SEHNR, CDR2 FQNEAQ (reference sequence). This CDR3 comprises 15 residues. The V gene lost 3 bases and the J gene lost 1 base, with 12 bases spanning the gap. CDR3 nucleotide sequence: TGTGCCAGCAGCTTCAGTGGGGCTCGCCAAGAGACCCAGTACTTC. Protein sequence: CASSFSGARQETQYF.